The clone carrying this TCR beta chain was observed a few times. Study processing details: Using reference gene primer amplification, nucleated cell counts were estimated. Generated by immunoSEQ multiplex PCR, the TCRdb table keeps only in-frame clones and is missing some. V and J calls and clone size come straight from that table; D and trimming were deduced from the DNA. The sample has about 120,000 clones; approximately 82% are singletons. The CDR3 has 16 amino acids. Germline V CDR1 and CDR2: MNHNS, SASEGT. Between the trimmed V and J ends, which lost 1 base and 7 bases, there was a span of 14 bases. The data originate from a study of blood T cell repertoires in COVID-19. At the level of the study: There were acute and convalescent COVID-19 samples, and they came from the United States, Italy and Spain. T cells, B-cell-depleted T cells, or PBMCs provided the cDNA or gDNA that served as material.

This sequence was found in a man between 65 and 79 years old with active or convalescent COVID-19. The sequenced sample consisted of peripheral blood. The chain is built from TRBV6-1 and TRBJ1-6; D possibly corresponds to TRBD1 (5 bases). The CDR3 nucleotides read TGTGCCAGCAGTGAAGATAACAGGAGGGGAAATTCACCCCTCCACTTT. This encodes CASSEDNRRGNSPLHF.